The 23 T cell receptor beta chains below come from one sample, sequenced in a study of blood T cell repertoires in COVID-19. Profiled with immunoSEQ multiplex PCR; TCRdb holds only in-frame clones, not every one. Of hundreds of thousands of clones in the sample, roughly 90% were seen once. Sequencing input: peripheral blood. The receptors come from a woman aged 25 to 39 with active or convalescent COVID-19.

V is TRBV5-4 and J is TRBJ2-2, with D tentatively TRBD1 (5 bases). The length of the CDR3 is 17 residues. The V end lost 0 bases, the J end lost 0 bases, and 12 bases lay between the germline ends. Germline V gene sequence: CDR1 SGHNT, CDR2 YYREEE (reference sequence). CDR3 in amino acids: CASSLGNRLTNTGELFF. The CDR3 DNA follows: TGTGCCAGCAGCTTGGGCAACAGGCTTACGAACACCGGGGAGCTGTTTTTT.

The CDR3 here is CASSGGMDQPQHF. CDR3 DNA: TGCGCCAGTTCAGGGGGAATGGATCAGCCCCAGCATTTT. The chain is built from TRBV4-1 and TRBJ1-5; 7 nucleotides agree with TRBD1. J lost 5 bases, V lost 9 bases, and 7 bases had no gene match. The germline V gene has CDR1 MGHRA and CDR2 YSYEKL. The CDR3 totals 13 residues.

The rearrangement links TRBV2 to TRBJ2-3; 8 nucleotides align to TRBD2. The CDR3 loop spans 14 amino acids. CDR1 is SNHLY, CDR2 FYNNEI, per germline. Trimming removed 2 bases from V and 5 bases from J; junction bases left unmatched: 3. CDR3 DNA: TGTGCCAGCAGTGAATTGGCGGGGGGAGATACGCAGTATTTT. Protein: CASSELAGGDTQYF.

The V and J genes are TRBV19 and TRBJ2-7; maybe TRBD1 (5 bases). The CDR3 consists of 13 residues. V was cut by 5 bases and J by 2 bases, with 10 bases left in between. Germline V gives CDR1 LNHDA, CDR2 SQIVND (reference sequence). CDR3 nucleotides: TGTGCCAGTAGTCCCGCCAGGGCCTACGAGCAGTACTTC. Amino acids: CASSPARAYEQYF.

The V and J genes are TRBV5-4 and TRBJ1-3; 7 nucleotides align to TRBD1. V lost 2 bases, J lost 9 bases, and 17 bases stayed unmatched. This CDR3 is 17 amino acids long. Germline loops: CDR1 SGHNT, CDR2 YYREEE (reference sequence). As DNA, the CDR3 is TGTGCCAGCAGCTTTAGGTCTGGGACAGTCTTTCAGGGCACCATATATTTT. This encodes CASSFRSGTVFQGTIYF. The whole variable domain, remainder taken from reference TRBV5-4 and TRBJ1-3, is ETGVTQSPTHLIKTRGQQVTLRCSSQSGHNTVSWYQQALGQGPQFIFQYYREEENGRGNFPPRFSGLQFPNYSSELNVNALELDDSALYLCASSFRSGTVFQGTIYFGEGSWLTVV.

V usage is TRBV21-1 and J usage is TRBJ2-3; the tabulated D call, TRBD2, remains unverified against the DNA. TRBV21-1 is a pseudogene. CDR3 length: 17 residues. The CDR3 spells CASSKSIAGGGTDTQYF. CDR3 coding DNA: TGTGCCAGCAGCAAGAGTATAGCGGGAGGTGGGACAGATACGCAGTATTTT.

This chain links TRBV6-5 with TRBJ1-1, with 9 bases matching TRBD1. The CDR3 has 15 residues. The germline CDR1 and CDR2 sequences are MNHEY and SVGAGI. Germline trimming cut 6 bases from V and 4 bases from J; bases unmatched to any gene: 9. CDR3 in DNA: TGTGCCAGCAGCCAGGACAGGGGCGTGGGCACTGAAGCTTTCTTT. Encoded protein: CASSQDRGVGTEAFF.

The V and J genes are TRBV30 and TRBJ1-1, with unresolved D. Germline assignment: CDR1 GTSNPN and CDR2 SVGIG (reference sequence). V lost 3 bases to trimming and J lost 3 bases, with 11 bases between them. The CDR3 has 13 residues. CDR3 region: CAWSHGEDTEAFF. DNA for the CDR3: TGTGCCTGGAGCCACGGGGAGGACACTGAAGCTTTCTTT.

This clone was seen more than once but under ten times. This sequence joins TRBV28 and TRBJ1-2; D remains ambiguous. Germline loops: CDR1 MDHEN, CDR2 SYDVKM. V was pared by 2 bases and J by 11 bases, with 9 bases between. The CDR3 length is 11 residues. CDR3 nucleotides: TGTGCCAGCAGTTTAGCGGGGATATACACCTTC. This encodes CASSLAGIYTF.

This clone has more than one count but fewer than ten. This chain uses TRBV2 with TRBJ2-7; weak D call: TRBD1 (5 bases). The germline V and J ends were trimmed by 4 bases and 4 bases, with 14 bases remaining between them. The germline gives CDR1 SNHLY, CDR2 FYNNEI. CDR3 length: 14 amino acids. CDR3 sequence (DNA): TGTGCCAGCAGTGCGTCGCAGGGCAAGTACGAGCAGTACTTC. It codes for CASSASQGKYEQYF. Full variable domain (outside the CDR3, taken from reference TRBV2 and TRBJ2-7): EPEVTQTPSHQVTQMGQEVILRCVPISNHLYFYWYRQILGQKVEFLVSFYNNEISEKSEIFDDQFSVERPDGSNFTLKIRSTKLEDSAMYFCASSASQGKYEQYFGPGTRLTVT.

CDR3 in DNA: TGCGCCAGCAGCCATGAAACAGGGGGCACTGAAGCTTTCTTT. Its protein product is CASSHETGGTEAFF. The gene calls are TRBV4-1 and TRBJ1-1; 8 bases fit TRBD1. The ends lost 3 bases at V and 4 bases at J; junction bases unmatched: 4. Germline-derived CDR1 and CDR2 are MGHRA and YSYEKL. The CDR3 is 14 residues long.

V and J are TRBV25-1 and TRBJ2-1; 8 positions match TRBD2. The V and J ends lost 5 bases and 8 bases, in that order; junction bases with no gene match: 8. From germline, CDR1 is MGHDK and CDR2 SYGVNS. The CDR3 is 14 amino acids. This CDR3 reads CASSPGGGLDEQFF. DNA of the CDR3: TGTGCCAGCAGTCCGGGCGGGGGGCTCGATGAGCAGTTCTTC. The full variable domain, rest sourced from reference TRBV25-1 and TRBJ2-1, is EADIYQTPRYLVIGTGKKITLECSQTMGHDKMYWYQQDPGMELHLIHYSYGVNSTEKGDLSSESTVSRIRTEHFPLTLESARPSHTSQYLCASSPGGGLDEQFFGPGTRLTVL.

This clone was seen only a few times. The chain carries TRBV2 and TRBJ1-4; a weak D match, TRBD1 (6 bases). The V end lost 6 bases, the J end lost 5 bases, and 16 bases lay between the germline ends. CDR3 length: 15 amino acids. Germline CDR1 reads SNHLY; CDR2 reads FYNNEI. The CDR3 nucleotides read TGTGCCAGCAGGGGTACTGGACAGAGGAATGAAAAACTGTTTTTT. This translates into CASRGTGQRNEKLFF.

The chain couples TRBV6-5 to TRBJ2-7; no reliable D call. This CDR3 spans 13 amino acids. Trimming cost V 6 bases and J 1 base, with 10 bases left between them. CDR1 is MNHEY, CDR2 SVGAGI, per germline. The CDR3 coding sequence is TGTGCCAGCAGGGTCGGTGAGTCCTACGAGCAGTACTTC. Encoded protein: CASRVGESYEQYF.

V usage is TRBV12-3 or TRBV12-4 and J usage is TRBJ1-4; D is ambiguous. CDR3 size: 13 residues. The V end was cut by 5 bases, the J end by 6 bases, with 10 bases between. CDR3 nucleotides: TGTGCCAGCAGTCTCGGGGTATATGAAAAACTGTTTTTT. It yields the protein CASSLGVYEKLFF.

The J gene is TRBJ2-7, the V gene TRBV27; D perhaps matches TRBD2 (6 bases). Trimming shortened V by 6 bases and J by 2 bases, and 14 bases separated the two germline ends. This CDR3 region has 14 residues. Germline V gene sequence: CDR1 MNHEY, CDR2 SMNVEV (reference sequence). CDR3 nucleotide sequence: TGTGCCAGCAGGCCCGGGACTTTTGCCTACGAGCAGTACTTC. Its protein is CASRPGTFAYEQYF.

The V gene is TRBV27, the J gene TRBJ2-1; possible D gene TRBD2, 7 bases. Trimming took off 1 base at V and 6 bases at J, with 19 bases between the two ends. This CDR3 region has 17 residues. Germline V gives CDR1 MNHEY, CDR2 SMNVEV (reference sequence). CDR3 sequence (DNA): TGTGCCAGCAGTTTATATGACTTAAGGGGGGGAGGCAATGAGCAGTTCTTC. Amino acid sequence: CASSLYDLRGGGNEQFF.

The chain has TRBV2 and TRBJ1-2, with D maybe TRBD1 (6 bases). CDR3 length: 18 amino acids. Germline V gives CDR1 SNHLY, CDR2 FYNNEI. With 8 bases removed from V and 4 bases from J, the gap between germline ends came to 29 bases. The CDR3 sequence: CASQGIETGTYMGYGYTF. The CDR3 DNA reads as TGTGCCAGCCAAGGAATAGAGACAGGAACTTACATGGGCTATGGCTACACCTTC.

V usage is TRBV27 and J usage is TRBJ1-2; D uncertain. Trimming cost V 3 bases and J 7 bases, with 12 bases left between them. The CDR3 contains 13 residues. CDR1 and CDR2 from the germline V gene are MNHEY and SMNVEV (reference sequence). CDR3 amino acids: CASSFRGQLGYTF. CDR3 nucleotide sequence: TGTGCCAGCAGTTTCCGAGGGCAGCTTGGCTACACCTTC.

J is TRBJ1-1 and V is TRBV15, with TRBD1 matching 11 bases. J was trimmed by 4 bases and V by 5 bases; bases with no gene match: 12. Per germline, CDR1 LNHNV and CDR2 YYDKDF (reference sequence). This CDR3 is built from 17 residues. DNA of the CDR3: TGTGCCACCAGCGACGGACAGGGGGCGGGTGTTATCACTGAAGCTTTCTTT. Translating it yields CATSDGQGAGVITEAFF.

The gene calls are TRBV5-1 and TRBJ1-4, with 10 bases identical to TRBD1. This CDR3 is 14 amino acids long. With V trimmed by 4 bases and J by 11 bases, 8 bases remained unmatched. CDR1 is SGHRS and CDR2 is YFSETQ in the germline V gene. Here the CDR3 reads CASSPETGGGKLFF. The CDR3 bases are TGCGCCAGCAGCCCCGAGACAGGGGGCGGGAAACTGTTTTTT.

The rearrangement joins TRBV29-1 to TRBJ2-2; D remains unclear. The CDR3 is 13 residues long. Trimming took 2 bases from V and 0 from J, leaving 4 bases between them. The germline V gene has CDR1 SQVTM and CDR2 ANQGSEA. The CDR3 region has the DNA TGCAGCGTTGAATCAGCGAACACCGGGGAGCTGTTTTTT. Amino acid sequence: CSVESANTGELFF.

V is TRBV4-1 and J is TRBJ1-2; no definite D call. The germline CDR1 and CDR2 sequences are MGHRA and YSYEKL. V was clipped by 2 bases and J by 4 bases, with 20 bases between them. The CDR3 sequence is 17 residues long. The CDR3 is CASSQPHWQTLGYGYTF. CDR3 DNA sequence: TGCGCCAGCAGCCAACCCCACTGGCAGACCCTAGGCTATGGCTACACCTTC.